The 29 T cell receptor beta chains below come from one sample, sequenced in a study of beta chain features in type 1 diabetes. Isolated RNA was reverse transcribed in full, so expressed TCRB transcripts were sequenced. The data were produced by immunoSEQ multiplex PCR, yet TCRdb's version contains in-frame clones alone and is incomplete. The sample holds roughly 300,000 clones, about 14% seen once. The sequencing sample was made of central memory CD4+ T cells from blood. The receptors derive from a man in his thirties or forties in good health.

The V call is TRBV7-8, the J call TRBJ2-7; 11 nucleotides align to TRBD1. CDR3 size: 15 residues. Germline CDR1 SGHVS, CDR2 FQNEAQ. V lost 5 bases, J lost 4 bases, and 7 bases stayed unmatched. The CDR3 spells CASSQDRGLGYEQYV. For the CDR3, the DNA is TGTGCCAGCAGCCAGGACAGGGGGCTAGGATACGAGCAGTACGTC.

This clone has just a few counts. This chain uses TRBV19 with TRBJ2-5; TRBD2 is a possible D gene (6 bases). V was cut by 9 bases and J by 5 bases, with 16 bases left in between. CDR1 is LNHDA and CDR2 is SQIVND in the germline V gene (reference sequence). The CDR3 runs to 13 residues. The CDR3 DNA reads TGTGCCAGCTCCCCGGAGGGTTTGGAGACCCAGTACTTC. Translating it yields CASSPEGLETQYF.

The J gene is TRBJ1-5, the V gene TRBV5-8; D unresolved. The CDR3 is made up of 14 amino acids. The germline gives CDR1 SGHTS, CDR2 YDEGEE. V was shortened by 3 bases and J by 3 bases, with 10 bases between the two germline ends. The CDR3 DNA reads TGTGCCAGCAGCTCCCCGGAGGCCAATCAGCCCCAGCATTTT. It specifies CASSSPEANQPQHF.

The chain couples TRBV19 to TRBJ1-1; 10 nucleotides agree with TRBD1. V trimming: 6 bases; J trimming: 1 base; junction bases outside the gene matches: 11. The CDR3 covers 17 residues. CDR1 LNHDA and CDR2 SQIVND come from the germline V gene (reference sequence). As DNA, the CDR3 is TGTGCCAGTAGCGATCCTAAGACAGGGGGCAAGAACACTGAAGCTTTCTTT. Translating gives CASSDPKTGGKNTEAFF.

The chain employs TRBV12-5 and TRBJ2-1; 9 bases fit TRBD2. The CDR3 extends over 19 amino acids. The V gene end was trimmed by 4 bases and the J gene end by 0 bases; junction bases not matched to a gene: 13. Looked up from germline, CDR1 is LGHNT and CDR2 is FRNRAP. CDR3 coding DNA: TGTGCTAGTGGTTCGCCTACCGGCAGCGGGAGGATCTCCTACAATGAGCAGTTCTTC. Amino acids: CASGSPTGSGRISYNEQFF.

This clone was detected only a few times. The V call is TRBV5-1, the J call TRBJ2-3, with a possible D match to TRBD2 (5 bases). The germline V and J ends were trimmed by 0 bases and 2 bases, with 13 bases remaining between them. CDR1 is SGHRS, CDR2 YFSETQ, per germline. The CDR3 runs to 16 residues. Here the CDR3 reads CASSLALALNTDTQYF. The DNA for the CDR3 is TGCGCCAGCAGCTTGGCCCTAGCCTTGAACACAGATACGCAGTATTTT.

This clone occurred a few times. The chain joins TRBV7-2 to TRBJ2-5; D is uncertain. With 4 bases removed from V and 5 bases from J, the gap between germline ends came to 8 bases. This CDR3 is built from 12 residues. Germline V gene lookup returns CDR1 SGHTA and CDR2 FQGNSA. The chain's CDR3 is CASSSYGETQYF. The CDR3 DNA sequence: TGTGCCAGCAGCTCATATGGGGAGACCCAGTACTTC. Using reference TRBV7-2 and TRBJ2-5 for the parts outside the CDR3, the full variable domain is GAGVSQSPSNKVTEKGKDVELRCDPISGHTALYWYRQSLGQGLEFLIYFQGNSAPDKSGLPSDRFSAERTGGSVSTLTIQRTQQEDSAVYLCASSSYGETQYFGPGTRLLVL.

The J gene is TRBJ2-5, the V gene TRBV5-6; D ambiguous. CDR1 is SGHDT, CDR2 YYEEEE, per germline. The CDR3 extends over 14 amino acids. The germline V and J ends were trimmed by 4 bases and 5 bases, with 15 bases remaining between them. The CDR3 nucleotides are TGTGCCAGCAGCCTTACGGCGGCGAAGGAGACCCAGTACTTC. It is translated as CASSLTAAKETQYF.

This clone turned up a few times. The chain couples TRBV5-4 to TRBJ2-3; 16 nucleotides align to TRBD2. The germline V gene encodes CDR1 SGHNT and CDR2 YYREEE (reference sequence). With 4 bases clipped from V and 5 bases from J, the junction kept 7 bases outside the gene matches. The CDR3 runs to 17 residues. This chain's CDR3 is CASSPGTSGGAIDTQYF. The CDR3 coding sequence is TGTGCCAGCAGCCCTGGGACTAGCGGGGGGGCCATAGATACGCAGTATTTT.

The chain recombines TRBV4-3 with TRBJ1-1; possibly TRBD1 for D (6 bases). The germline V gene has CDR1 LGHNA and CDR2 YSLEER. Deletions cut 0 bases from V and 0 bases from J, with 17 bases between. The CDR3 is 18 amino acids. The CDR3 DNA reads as TGCGCCAGCAGCCAAGATGGAGGAGGGGGTGATATGAACACTGAAGCTTTCTTT. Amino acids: CASSQDGGGGDMNTEAFF.

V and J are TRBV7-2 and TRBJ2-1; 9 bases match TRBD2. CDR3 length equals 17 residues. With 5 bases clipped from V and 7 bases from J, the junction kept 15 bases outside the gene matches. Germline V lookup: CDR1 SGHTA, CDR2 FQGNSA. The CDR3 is CASSQTLGRGGPNEQFF. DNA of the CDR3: TGTGCCAGCAGCCAAACACTCGGGCGGGGGGGCCCTAATGAGCAGTTCTTC.

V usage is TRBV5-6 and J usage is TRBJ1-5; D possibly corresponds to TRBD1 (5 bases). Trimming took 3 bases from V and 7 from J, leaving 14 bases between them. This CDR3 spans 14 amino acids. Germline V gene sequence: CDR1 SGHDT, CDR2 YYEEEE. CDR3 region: CASSSGPRDQPQHF. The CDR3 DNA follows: TGTGCCAGCAGCTCGGGACCCCGGGACCAGCCCCAGCATTTT.

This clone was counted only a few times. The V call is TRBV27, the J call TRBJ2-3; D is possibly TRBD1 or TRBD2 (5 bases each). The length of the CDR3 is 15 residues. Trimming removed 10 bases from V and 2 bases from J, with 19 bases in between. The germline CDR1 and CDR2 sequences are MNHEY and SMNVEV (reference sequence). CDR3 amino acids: CATRPGPENTDTQYF. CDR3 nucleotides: TGTGCCACTAGACCGGGACCCGAGAACACAGATACGCAGTATTTT.

CDR3 DNA sequence: TGTGCCAGCACCGGGAGGACTAGCGCAGTGAATGAGCAGTTCTTC. Translated: CASTGRTSAVNEQFF. The V and J genes are TRBV5-3 and TRBJ2-1, with 9 bases matching TRBD2. TRBV5-3 is recorded as an ORF, its role being uncertain. V lost 8 bases to trimming and J lost 7 bases; unmatched junction nucleotides: 13. CDR3 length: 15 amino acids.

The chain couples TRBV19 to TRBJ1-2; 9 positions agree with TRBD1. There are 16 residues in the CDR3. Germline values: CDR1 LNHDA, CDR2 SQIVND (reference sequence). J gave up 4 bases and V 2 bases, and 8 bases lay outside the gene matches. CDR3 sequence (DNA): TGTGCCAGTAGTATACCGGGACAGGGTATAACCTATGGCTACACCTTC. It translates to CASSIPGQGITYGYTF.

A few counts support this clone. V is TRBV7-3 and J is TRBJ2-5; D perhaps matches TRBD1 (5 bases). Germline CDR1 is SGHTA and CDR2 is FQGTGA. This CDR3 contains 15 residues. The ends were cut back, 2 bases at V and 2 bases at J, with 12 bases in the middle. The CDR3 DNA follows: TGTGCCAGCAGCTTATTTGCGGCAGGGCAAGAGACCCAGTACTTC. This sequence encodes CASSLFAAGQETQYF.

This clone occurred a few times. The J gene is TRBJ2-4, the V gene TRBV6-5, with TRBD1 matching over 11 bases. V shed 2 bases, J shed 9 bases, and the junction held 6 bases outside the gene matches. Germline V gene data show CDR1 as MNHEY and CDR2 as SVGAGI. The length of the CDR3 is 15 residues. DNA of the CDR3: TGTGCCAGCAGTTACAGTGGACAGGGGGCCGGCATTCAGTACTTC. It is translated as CASSYSGQGAGIQYF.

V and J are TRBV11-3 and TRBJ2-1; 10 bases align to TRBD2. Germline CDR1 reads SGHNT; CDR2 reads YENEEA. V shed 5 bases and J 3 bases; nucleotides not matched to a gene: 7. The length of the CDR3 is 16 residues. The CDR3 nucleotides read TGTGCCAGCAGCCGAATCGGACTAGCGGACTACAATGAGCAGTTCTTC. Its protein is CASSRIGLADYNEQFF. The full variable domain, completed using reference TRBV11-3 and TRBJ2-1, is EAGVVQSPRYKIIEKKQPVAFWCNPISGHNTLYWYLQNLGQGPELLIRYENEEAVDDSQLPKDRFSAERLKGVDSTLKIQPAELGDSAVYLCASSRIGLADYNEQFFGPGTRLTVL.

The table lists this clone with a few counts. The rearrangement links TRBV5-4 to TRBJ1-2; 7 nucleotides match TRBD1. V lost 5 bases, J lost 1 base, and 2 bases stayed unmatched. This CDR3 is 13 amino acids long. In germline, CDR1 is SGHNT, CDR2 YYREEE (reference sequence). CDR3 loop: CASSRDSNYGYTF. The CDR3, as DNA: TGTGCCAGCAGTAGGGACAGTAACTATGGCTACACCTTC.

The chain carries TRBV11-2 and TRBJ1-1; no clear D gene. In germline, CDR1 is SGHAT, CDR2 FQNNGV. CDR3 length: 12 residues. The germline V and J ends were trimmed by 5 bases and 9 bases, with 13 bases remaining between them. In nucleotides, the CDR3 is TGTGCCAGCAGCCCCCGGGTCGAGAAAGCTTTCTTT. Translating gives CASSPRVEKAFF.

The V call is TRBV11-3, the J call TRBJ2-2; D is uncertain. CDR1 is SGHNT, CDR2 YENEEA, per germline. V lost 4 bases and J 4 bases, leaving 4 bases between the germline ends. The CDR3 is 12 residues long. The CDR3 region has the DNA TGTGCCAGCAGCTGGACCACCGGGGAGCTGTTTTTT. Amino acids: CASSWTTGELFF.

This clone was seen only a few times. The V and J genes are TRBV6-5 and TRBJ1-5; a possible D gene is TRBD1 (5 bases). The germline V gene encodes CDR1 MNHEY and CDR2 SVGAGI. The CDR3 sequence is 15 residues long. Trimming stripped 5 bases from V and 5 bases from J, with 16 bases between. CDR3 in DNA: TGTGCCAGCAGTCCGCAGGGTATTTTGGATCAGCCCCAGCATTTT. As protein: CASSPQGILDQPQHF.

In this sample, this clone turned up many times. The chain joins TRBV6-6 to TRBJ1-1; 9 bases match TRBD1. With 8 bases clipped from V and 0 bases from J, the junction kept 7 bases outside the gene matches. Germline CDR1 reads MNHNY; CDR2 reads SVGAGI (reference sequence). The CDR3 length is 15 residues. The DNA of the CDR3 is TGTGCCAGCCAAGGTAGGACAGGGGTGAACACTGAAGCTTTCTTT. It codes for CASQGRTGVNTEAFF.

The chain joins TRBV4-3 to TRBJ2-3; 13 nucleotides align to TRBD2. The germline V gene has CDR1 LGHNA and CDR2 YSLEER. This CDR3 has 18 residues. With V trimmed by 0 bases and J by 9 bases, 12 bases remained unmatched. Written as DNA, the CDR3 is TGCGCCAGCAGCCAAGAGGTACTAGCGGGAGGGCCGTACAACACGCAGTATTTT. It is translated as CASSQEVLAGGPYNTQYF.

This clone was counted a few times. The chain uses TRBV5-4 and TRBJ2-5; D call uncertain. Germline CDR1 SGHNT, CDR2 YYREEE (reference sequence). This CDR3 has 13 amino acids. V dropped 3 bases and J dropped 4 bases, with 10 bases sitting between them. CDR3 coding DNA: TGTGCCAGCAGCTCCCTCTCAGTAGAGACCCAGTACTTC. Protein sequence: CASSSLSVETQYF.

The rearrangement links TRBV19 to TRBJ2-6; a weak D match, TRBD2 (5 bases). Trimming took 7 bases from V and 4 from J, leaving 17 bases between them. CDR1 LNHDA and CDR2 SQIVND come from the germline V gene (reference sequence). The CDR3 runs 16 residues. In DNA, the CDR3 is TGTGCCAGTACCCCCTCGGGGAGACTGGGGGCCAACGTCCTGACTTTC. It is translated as CASTPSGRLGANVLTF.

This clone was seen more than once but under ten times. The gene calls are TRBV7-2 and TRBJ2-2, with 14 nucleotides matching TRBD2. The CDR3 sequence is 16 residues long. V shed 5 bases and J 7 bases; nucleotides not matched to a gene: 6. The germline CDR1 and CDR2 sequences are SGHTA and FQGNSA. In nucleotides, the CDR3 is TGTGCCAGCAGCACGGGACTAGCGGGAGCGGGCGGGGAGCTGTTTTTT. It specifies CASSTGLAGAGGELFF.

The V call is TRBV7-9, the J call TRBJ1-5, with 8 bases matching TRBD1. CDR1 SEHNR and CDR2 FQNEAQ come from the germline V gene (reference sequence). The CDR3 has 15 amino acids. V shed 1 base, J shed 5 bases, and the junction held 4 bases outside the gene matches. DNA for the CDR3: TGTGCCAGCAGCTTAGGCTCGACAGGGGATCAGCCCCAGCATTTT. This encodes CASSLGSTGDQPQHF.

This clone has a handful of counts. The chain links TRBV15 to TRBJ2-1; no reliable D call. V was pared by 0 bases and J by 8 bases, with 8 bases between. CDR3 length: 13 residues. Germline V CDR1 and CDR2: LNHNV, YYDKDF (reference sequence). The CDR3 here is CATSRERVDEQFF. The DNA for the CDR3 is TGTGCCACCAGCAGAGAACGGGTAGATGAGCAGTTCTTC. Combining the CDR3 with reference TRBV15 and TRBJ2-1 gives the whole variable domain DAMVIQNPRYQVTQFGKPVTLSCSQTLNHNVMYWYQQKSSQAPKLLFHYYDKDFNNEADTPDNFQSRRPNTSFCFLDIRSPGLGDTAMYLCATSRERVDEQFFGPGTRLTVL.